The 27 T cell receptor beta chains below were found in one sample sequenced in a study of blood T cell repertoires in COVID-19. The method was immunoSEQ multiplex PCR; TCRdb's version includes in-frame clones alone and lacks a portion of them. This table has 490,000 or so clones, around nine tenths appearing once. The material sequenced was PBMCs or T cells enriched from blood (not recorded which). These receptors were collected from a woman between 55 and 75 years old who had recovered from COVID-19.

This chain joins TRBV28 and TRBJ1-2; 7 bases map to TRBD1. Germline CDR1 MDHEN, CDR2 SYDVKM. This CDR3 contains 15 residues. The trim removed 8 bases at V and 5 bases at J, leaving 14 bases unmatched. The CDR3: CASRTSWTGWYGYTF. DNA for the CDR3: TGTGCCAGCCGGACATCTTGGACAGGATGGTATGGCTACACCTTC.

The V gene is TRBV5-1, the J gene TRBJ2-1; no reliable D call. Between the trimmed V and J ends, which lost 4 bases and 12 bases, there was a span of 14 bases. The CDR3 length is 12 residues. CDR1 SGHRS and CDR2 YFSETQ come from the germline V gene. CDR3 residues: CASSDFSSGQFF. The CDR3 bases are TGCGCCAGCAGCGACTTTTCTTCGGGGCAGTTCTTC.

The CDR3 protein is CASSRGQSYEQYF. CDR3 nucleotides: TGTGCCAGCAGCCGTGGACAGTCCTACGAGCAGTACTTC. The J gene is TRBJ2-7, the V gene TRBV6-5; D is possibly TRBD1 (6 bases). Trimming left V 6 bases short and J 1 base short, with 10 bases between. The CDR3 has 13 amino acids. Looked up from germline, CDR1 is MNHEY and CDR2 is SVGAGI.

This chain joins TRBV13 and TRBJ1-1; maybe TRBD1 (5 bases). CDR3 length equals 14 residues. Between the trimmed V and J ends, which lost 6 bases and 9 bases, there was a span of 20 bases. The V gene's germline CDR1 is PRHDT and CDR2 FYEKMQ (reference sequence). Here the CDR3 DNA reads TGTGCCAGCAGACCACAGGACCAGGGAGGGAAAGCTTTCTTT. This codes for CASRPQDQGGKAFF.

This chain uses TRBV2 with TRBJ2-1; 10 bases align to TRBD2. V gave up 4 bases and J gave up 7 bases; unmatched junction bases: 7. This CDR3 is 15 amino acids long. CDR1 is SNHLY and CDR2 is FYNNEI in the germline V gene. The CDR3 nucleotides read TGTGCCAGCAGTGTTCTAGCGGGGGCCGGGAATGAGCAGTTCTTC. Residues: CASSVLAGAGNEQFF. Filled out from reference TRBV2 and TRBJ2-1, the complete variable domain reads EPEVTQTPSHQVTQMGQEVILRCVPISNHLYFYWYRQILGQKVEFLVSFYNNEISEKSEIFDDQFSVERPDGSNFTLKIRSTKLEDSAMYFCASSVLAGAGNEQFFGPGTRLTVL.

J is TRBJ1-4 and V is TRBV27; D is unclear. Trimming removed 2 bases from V and 13 bases from J, with 17 bases in between. The CDR3 sequence is 14 residues long. Germline values: CDR1 MNHEY, CDR2 SMNVEV (reference sequence). The CDR3 bases are TGTGCCAGCAGTTTAAGAAGTACGGGTCAAATACTGTTTTTT. It is translated as CASSLRSTGQILFF.

This chain connects TRBV27 to TRBJ1-2; 9 nucleotides agree with TRBD1. The CDR3 has 14 amino acids. Germline values: CDR1 MNHEY, CDR2 SMNVEV (reference sequence). The V segment lost 7 bases and the J segment 8 bases; nucleotides outside the gene matches: 11. This CDR3 reads CASTPTRDRVGYTF. The CDR3 nucleotides read TGTGCCAGCACCCCTACCAGGGACAGGGTCGGCTACACCTTC.

This clone was seen just once. The rearrangement uses TRBV18 and TRBJ2-7; D may be TRBD1 (6 bases). CDR1 is KGHSH and CDR2 is LQKENI in the germline V gene. V lost 2 bases, J lost 7 bases, and 12 bases lay in between. This CDR3 spans 13 amino acids. CDR3 residues: CASSPSGVEEQYV. The CDR3 nucleotides are TGTGCCAGCTCACCATCAGGGGTGGAAGAGCAGTACGTC.

This chain connects TRBV27 to TRBJ2-3, with 14 bases matching TRBD2. The CDR3 is 20 residues long. Looked up from germline, CDR1 is MNHEY and CDR2 is SMNVEV (reference sequence). Germline trimming cut 5 bases from V and 7 bases from J; bases unmatched to any gene: 20. The CDR3 nucleotides are TGTGCCAGCAGTCCATGGACTAGCGGGGGGCCTACTAGTTTTAGAAATACGCAGTATTTT. Amino acid sequence: CASSPWTSGGPTSFRNTQYF.

V usage is TRBV18 and J usage is TRBJ1-6; the D gene is possibly TRBD1 (5 bases). The CDR3 has 12 amino acids. The V gene lost 2 bases and the J gene lost 14 bases, with 10 bases spanning the gap. The germline gives CDR1 KGHSH, CDR2 LQKENI. CDR3 sequence reads: CASSPDSLALHF. The CDR3 coding sequence is TGTGCCAGCTCACCAGACAGTTTGGCCCTCCACTTT.

This chain connects TRBV19 to TRBJ1-4; maybe TRBD1 (5 bases). V shed 6 bases and J shed 8 bases, with 16 bases lying between them. The CDR3 runs to 14 residues. Germline CDR1 and CDR2: LNHDA and SQIVND (reference sequence). DNA of the CDR3: TGTGCCAGTAGCCGAGCGGGGCCAGGGGAAAAACTGTTTTTT. Its translation: CASSRAGPGEKLFF.

The rearrangement uses TRBV7-2 and TRBJ2-4; possibly TRBD1 for D (6 bases). Deletions cut 5 bases from V and 8 bases from J, with 16 bases between. The CDR3 is made up of 14 amino acids. CDR1 and CDR2 from the germline V gene are SGHTA and FQGNSA. CDR3 DNA sequence: TGTGCCAGCAGCACTGGGACAATTAAGGACATTCAGTACTTC. Its translation: CASSTGTIKDIQYF.

The V call is TRBV6-5, the J call TRBJ1-2; the match to TRBD1 covers 9 bases. The CDR3 contains 13 residues. Germline V gene data show CDR1 as MNHEY and CDR2 as SVGAGI. Trimming removed 5 bases from V and 6 bases from J; junction bases left unmatched: 4. The CDR3 region has the DNA TGTGCCAGCAGTCGGGACAGGGTGGATGGCTACACCTTC. Translation gives CASSRDRVDGYTF.

The chain carries TRBV24-1 and TRBJ1-1; TRBD1 might be the D (5 bases). Germline loops: CDR1 KGHDR, CDR2 SFDVKD. This CDR3 comprises 15 residues. Trimming cost V 5 bases and J 0 bases, with 12 bases left between them. DNA for the CDR3: TGTGCCACCAGTGGCGGACAAGGGTTGAACACTGAAGCTTTCTTT. Amino acid sequence: CATSGGQGLNTEAFF.

In its sample, this clone was seen a few times. The chain couples TRBV11-2 to TRBJ1-2; 10 bases match TRBD1. CDR3 size: 15 residues. V dropped 5 bases and J dropped 5; count of bases not matched to a gene: 8. Germline lookup yields CDR1 SGHAT and CDR2 FQNNGV. CDR3 DNA sequence: TGTGCCAGCAGCCCCTGGACAGGGGGAGGATATGGCTACACCTTC. Translation gives CASSPWTGGGYGYTF.

The chain uses TRBV19 and TRBJ2-3; 10 bases fit TRBD2. With 4 bases clipped from V and 1 base from J, the junction kept 5 bases outside the gene matches. CDR3 length equals 16 residues. The germline V gene encodes CDR1 LNHDA and CDR2 SQIVND (reference sequence). CDR3 residues: CASSTGSGGGTDTQYF. CDR3 DNA: TGTGCCAGTAGTACCGGGAGCGGGGGGGGCACAGATACGCAGTATTTT.

The CDR3: CASSFRQRDYEQYV. CDR3 coding DNA: TGTGCCAGCAGTTTTCGGCAGCGAGACTACGAGCAGTACGTC. The chain joins TRBV2 to TRBJ2-7; D gene ambiguous. Germline values: CDR1 SNHLY, CDR2 FYNNEI. The V and J ends lost 5 bases and 3 bases respectively, with 14 bases between them. This CDR3 comprises 14 residues.

V usage is TRBV4-2 and J usage is TRBJ2-2; D is possibly TRBD2 (6 bases). This CDR3 region has 17 residues. V was trimmed by 0 bases and J by 7 bases, leaving 18 bases between them. Germline CDR1 reads LGHNA; CDR2 reads YNFKEQ. The CDR3: CASSQDLGSTRGGELFF. As DNA, the CDR3 is TGTGCCAGCAGCCAAGATTTGGGCTCGACTAGGGGCGGGGAGCTGTTTTTT.

This clone has a count of ten or more. The chain couples TRBV3-1 (or the pseudogene TRBV3-2) to TRBJ1-4; 7 bases map to TRBD1. This CDR3 is 16 amino acids long. Trimming took 4 bases from V and 8 from J; bases not matched to a gene: 13. Germline loops: CDR1 LGHDT, CDR2 YNNKEL (reference sequence). The CDR3 here is CASSPPRRGVGEKLFF. The CDR3 DNA reads as TGTGCCAGCAGCCCACCCCGCAGGGGGGTGGGAGAAAAACTGTTTTTT.

This clone has just one count. The chain has TRBV4-1 and TRBJ1-2; 7 positions match TRBD1. The CDR3 has 17 residues. The trim removed 1 base at V and 5 bases at J, leaving 13 bases unmatched. The V gene's germline CDR1 is MGHRA and CDR2 YSYEKL. CDR3 protein: CASSQATGDRRWYGYTF. In DNA form, the CDR3 reads TGCGCCAGCAGCCAAGCAACAGGGGATCGTCGATGGTATGGCTACACCTTC.

This clone was picked up a small number of times. The gene calls are TRBV6-5 and TRBJ1-5, with D uncertain. Germline values: CDR1 MNHEY, CDR2 SVGAGI. CDR3 length equals 13 residues. V was clipped by 5 bases and J by 5 bases, with 10 bases between them. CDR3 in amino acids: CASSPPGDQPQHF. The CDR3 DNA reads TGTGCCAGCAGTCCCCCAGGTGATCAGCCCCAGCATTTT.

The rearrangement links TRBV10-3 to TRBJ1-3; D is unresolved. Germline-derived CDR1 and CDR2 are ENHRY and SYGVKD. This CDR3 is built from 13 residues. The V gene lost 3 bases and the J gene lost 2 bases, with 5 bases spanning the gap. CDR3 nucleotide sequence: TGTGCCATCAGTGACACAGCTGGAAACACCATATATTTT. This translates into CAISDTAGNTIYF.

The chain is built from TRBV9 and TRBJ2-1; D remains unclear. The CDR3 totals 14 residues. Trimming shortened V by 2 bases and J by 6 bases, and 12 bases separated the two germline ends. The germline gives CDR1 SGDLS, CDR2 YYNGEE. The CDR3 bases are TGTGCCAGCAGCGTTCCCCCGAGTAGCAATGAGCAGTTCTTC. This codes for CASSVPPSSNEQFF.

The V and J genes are TRBV6-6 and TRBJ2-7; 7 bases are a match to TRBD1. The length of the CDR3 is 13 residues. CDR1 and CDR2 from the germline V gene are MNHNY and SVGAGI (reference sequence). V trimming: 5 bases; J trimming: 3 bases; junction bases outside the gene matches: 4. The CDR3 region is CASSSRDSYEQYF. In nucleotides, the CDR3 is TGTGCCAGCAGTAGCCGGGACAGCTACGAGCAGTACTTC.

The CDR3 nucleotides are TGTGCCATCAGTGAGGGCGGGGGGCCCCCCTACGAGCAGTACTTC. Its translation: CAISEGGGPPYEQYF. The V gene is TRBV10-3, the J gene TRBJ2-7; TRBD2 aligns across 8 bases. The germline CDR1 and CDR2 sequences are ENHRY and SYGVKD. After removal of 2 bases from V and 2 bases from J, the junction contained 5 bases not matched to a gene. The CDR3 contains 15 residues.

The chain has TRBV6-6 and TRBJ2-1, with TRBD2 identical over 9 bases. Trimming took 10 bases from V and 8 from J; bases not matched to a gene: 9. Looked up from germline, CDR1 is MNHNY and CDR2 is SVGAGI (reference sequence). The CDR3 is made up of 13 amino acids. The CDR3 protein is CATLRGGADEQFF. DNA of the CDR3: TGTGCCACCCTGCGCGGGGGGGCGGATGAGCAGTTCTTC.

The chain joins TRBV11-2 to TRBJ1-2; 7 nucleotides align to TRBD1. The CDR3 covers 13 residues. Germline V gene lookup returns CDR1 SGHAT and CDR2 FQNNGV. Trimming cost V 5 bases and J 3 bases; bases outside gene matches: 3. CDR3 sequence (DNA): TGTGCCAGCAGCCGGGACAGAGACTATGGCTACACCTTC. It codes for CASSRDRDYGYTF. Filled out from reference TRBV11-2 and TRBJ1-2, the complete variable domain reads EAGVAQSPRYKIIEKRQSVAFWCNPISGHATLYWYQQILGQGPKLLIQFQNNGVVDDSQLPKDRFSAERLKGVDSTLKIQPAKLEDSAVYLCASSRDRDYGYTFGSGTRLTVV.